A selection of T cell receptor beta chains follows, all from one sample in a study of blood T cell repertoires in COVID-19. This table comes from immunoSEQ multiplex PCR, and its TCRdb copy is limited to in-frame clones, with some not included. The data hold more than 100,000 clones, with about 79% observed a single time. The sequencing input was peripheral blood. These receptors were collected from a woman older than 75 with acute or convalescent COVID-19. Both conserved end residues are part of each CDR3. Each record gives: D gene, J gene, CDR3 length, V gene, clone size, CDR3 protein, CDR3 DNA. The D gene is left open where the match is weak. Some rows have no size entry. The others give once, few or many, or a class for an expanded clone.

NA	TRBJ2-7	14	TRBV11-2	NA	CASSRGVPRGEQYF	TGTGCCAGCAGCCGAGGGGTTCCCCGGGGGGAGCAGTACTTC
TRBD2	TRBJ2-7	13	TRBV7-9	NA	CASSSGRFYEQYF	TGTGCCAGCTCTAGCGGGAGGTTCTACGAGCAGTACTTC
TRBD2	TRBJ2-2	16	TRBV11-2	NA	CASSLVVSGSTGELFF	TGTGCCAGCAGCTTAGTCGTCAGCGGGAGCACCGGGGAGCTGTTTTTT
TRBD1	TRBJ2-6	16	TRBV7-9	NA	CASSSNRGAGANVLTF	TGTGCCAGCAGCTCCAACAGGGGGGCTGGGGCCAACGTCCTGACTTTC
NA	TRBJ1-1	12	TRBV3-1/TRBV3-2	once	CASSLSNTEAFF	TGTGCCAGCAGCCTCTCGAACACTGAAGCTTTCTTT
NA	TRBJ1-2	12	TRBV19	NA	CASMRASYGYTF	TGTGCCAGTATGAGGGCGAGTTATGGCTACACCTTC
TRBD2	TRBJ2-7	15	TRBV6-1	NA	CASSEDRGLVGEQYF	TGTGCCAGCAGTGAAGATAGGGGACTAGTTGGTGAGCAGTACTTC
NA	TRBJ1-3	14	TRBV6-5	NA	CASRLGSSGNTIYF	TGTGCCAGCCGACTGGGGAGCTCTGGAAACACCATATATTTT
TRBD2	TRBJ2-5	16	TRBV7-2	NA	CASSQSLAGGPVAQYF	TGTGCCAGCAGCCAATCACTAGCGGGAGGTCCCGTGGCCCAGTACTTC
NA	TRBJ2-5	15	TRBV5-4	NA	CASSFGGSSQETQYF	TGTGCCAGCAGCTTTGGGGGCTCTTCTCAAGAGACCCAGTACTTC
NA	TRBJ1-4	13	TRBV6-6	NA	CASSPSGYEKLFF	TGTGCCAGCAGCCCAAGCGGCTATGAAAAACTGTTTTTT
TRBD2	TRBJ2-1	15	TRBV11-1	NA	CASSLGLAGHNEQFF	TGTGCCAGCAGCTTAGGACTAGCGGGGCACAATGAGCAGTTCTTC
TRBD1	TRBJ1-2	16	TRBV19	NA	CASSQHDRAQGNGYTF	TGTGCCAGTAGTCAACACGACAGGGCCCAAGGGAATGGCTACACCTTC
TRBD2	TRBJ2-5	13	TRBV29-1	NA	CSVDEAGVETQYF	TGCAGCGTTGATGAAGCGGGAGTCGAGACCCAGTACTTC
NA	TRBJ2-2	16	TRBV19	NA	CASSIGRRVGTGELFF	TGTGCCAGTAGTATAGGTAGGAGGGTCGGGACCGGGGAGCTGTTTTTT
TRBD1	TRBJ1-1	15	TRBV5-1	NA	CASSIQGGMNTEAFF	TGCGCCAGCAGCATACAGGGGGGTATGAACACTGAAGCTTTCTTT
TRBD1	TRBJ1-4	12	TRBV10-3	NA	CASAGTDEKLFF	TGTGCCAGCGCCGGGACAGATGAAAAACTGTTTTTT
NA	TRBJ2-4	13	TRBV7-2	NA	CASSYDWKNIQYF	TGTGCCAGCAGCTACGACTGGAAAAACATTCAGTACTTC
NA	TRBJ2-3	16	TRBV6-5	NA	CASSYIAGESTDTQYF	TGTGCCAGCAGTTACATAGCAGGGGAGAGTACAGATACGCAGTATTTT
TRBD1	TRBJ1-1	14	TRBV18	NA	CASSRTGVNTEAFF	TGTGCCAGCTCACGTACAGGGGTGAACACTGAAGCTTTCTTT
NA	TRBJ1-2	16	TRBV21-1	NA	CASSESTGAGNYGYTF	TGTGCCAGCAGCGAATCGACAGGGGCGGGTAACTATGGCTACACCTTC
NA	TRBJ1-2	15	TRBV7-2	NA	CASSLGRRAGYGYTF	TGTGCCAGCAGCCTCGGACGCAGGGCTGGCTATGGCTACACCTTC